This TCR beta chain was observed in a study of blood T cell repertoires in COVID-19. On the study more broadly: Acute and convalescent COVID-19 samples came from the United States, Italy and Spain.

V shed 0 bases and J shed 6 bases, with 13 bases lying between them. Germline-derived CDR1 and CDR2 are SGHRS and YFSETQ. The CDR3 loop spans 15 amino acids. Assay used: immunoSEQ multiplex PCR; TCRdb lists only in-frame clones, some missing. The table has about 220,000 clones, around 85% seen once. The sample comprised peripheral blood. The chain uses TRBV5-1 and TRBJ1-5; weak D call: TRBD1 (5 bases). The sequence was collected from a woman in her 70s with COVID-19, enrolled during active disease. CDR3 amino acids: CASSLGPGRGQPQHF. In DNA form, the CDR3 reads TGCGCCAGCAGCTTGGGGCCAGGGCGAGGTCAGCCCCAGCATTTT.